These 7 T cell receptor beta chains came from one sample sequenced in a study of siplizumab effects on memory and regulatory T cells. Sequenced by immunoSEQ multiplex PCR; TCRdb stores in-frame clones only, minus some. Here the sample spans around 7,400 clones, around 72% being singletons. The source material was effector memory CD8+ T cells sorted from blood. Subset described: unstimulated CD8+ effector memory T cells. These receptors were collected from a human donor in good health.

This chain's CDR3 is CASSLGQGSHNEQFF. CDR3 nucleotides: TGTGCCAGCAGCTTAGGACAGGGGAGCCACAATGAGCAGTTCTTC. J is TRBJ2-1 and V is TRBV9; 9 nucleotides match TRBD1. Trimming removed 4 bases from V and 5 bases from J; junction bases left unmatched: 7. The CDR3 length is 15 residues. Germline CDR1 reads SGDLS; CDR2 reads YYNGEE.

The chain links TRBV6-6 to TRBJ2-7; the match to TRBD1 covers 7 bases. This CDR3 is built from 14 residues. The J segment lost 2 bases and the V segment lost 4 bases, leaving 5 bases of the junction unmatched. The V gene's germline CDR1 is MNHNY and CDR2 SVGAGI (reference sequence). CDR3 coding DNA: TGTGCCAGCAGTTCCCGGGACAGAACCTACGAGCAGTACTTC. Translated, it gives CASSSRDRTYEQYF.

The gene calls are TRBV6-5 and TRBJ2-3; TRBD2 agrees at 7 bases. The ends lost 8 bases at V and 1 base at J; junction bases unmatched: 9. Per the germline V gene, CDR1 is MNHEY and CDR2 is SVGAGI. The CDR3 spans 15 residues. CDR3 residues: CASGVGGRGTDTQYF. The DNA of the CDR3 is TGTGCCAGCGGGGTTGGCGGGAGAGGCACAGATACGCAGTATTTT.

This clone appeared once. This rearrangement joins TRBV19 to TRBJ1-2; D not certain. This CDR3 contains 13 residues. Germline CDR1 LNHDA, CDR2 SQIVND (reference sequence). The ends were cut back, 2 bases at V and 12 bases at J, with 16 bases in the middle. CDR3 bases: TGTGCCAGTAGTATAAAGGAGATTGGGGTTCACACCTTC. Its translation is CASSIKEIGVHTF.

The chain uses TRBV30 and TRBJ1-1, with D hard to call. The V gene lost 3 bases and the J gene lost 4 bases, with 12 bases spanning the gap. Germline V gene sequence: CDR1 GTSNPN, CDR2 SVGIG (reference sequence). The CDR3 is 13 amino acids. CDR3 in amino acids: CAWRVGFSTEAFF. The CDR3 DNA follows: TGTGCCTGGAGGGTCGGATTTAGCACTGAAGCTTTCTTT. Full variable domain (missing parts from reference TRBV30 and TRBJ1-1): SQTIHQWPATLVQPVGSPLSLECTVEGTSNPNLYWYRQAAGRGLQLLFYSVGIGQISSEVPQNLSASRPQDRQFILSSKKLLLSDSGFYLCAWRVGFSTEAFFGQGTRLTVV.

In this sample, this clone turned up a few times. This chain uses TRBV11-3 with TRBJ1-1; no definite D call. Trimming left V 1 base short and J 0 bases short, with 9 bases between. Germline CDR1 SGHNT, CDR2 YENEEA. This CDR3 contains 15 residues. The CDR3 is CASSLGPTVNTEAFF. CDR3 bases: TGTGCCAGCAGCTTAGGCCCCACCGTGAACACTGAAGCTTTCTTT.

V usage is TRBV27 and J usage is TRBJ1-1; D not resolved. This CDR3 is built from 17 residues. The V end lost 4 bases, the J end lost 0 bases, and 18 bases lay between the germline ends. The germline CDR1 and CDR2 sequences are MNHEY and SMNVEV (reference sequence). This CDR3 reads CASSSQGSLILNTEAFF. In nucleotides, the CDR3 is TGTGCCAGCAGTTCTCAAGGGAGCCTTATCCTGAACACTGAAGCTTTCTTT.